The 12 T cell receptor beta chains in this list originate from one sample, sequenced in a study of cytomegalovirus exposure and HLA in healthy donors. PCR primers comprised 60 Vbeta and 13 Jbeta primers. The assay was immunoSEQ multiplex PCR, and TCRdb's table has in-frame clones only and misses some. The table lists about 110,000 clones, approximately 70% of them singletons, with 0.79% in the top ten. The source material was PBMCs. These receptor sequences come from a boy aged 5-17 years in good health and CMV-seronegative.

This CDR3 reads CASCDRGFTEAFF. CDR3 nucleotide sequence: TGTGCCAGTTGCGACAGGGGATTCACTGAAGCTTTCTTT. The rearrangement uses TRBV19 and TRBJ1-1, with 8 bases that match TRBD1. This CDR3 comprises 13 residues. The V segment lost 8 bases and the J segment 4 bases; nucleotides outside the gene matches: 6. CDR1 and CDR2 (germline): LNHDA, SQIVND (reference sequence).

V gene TRBV10-3 combines with J gene TRBJ2-1, with D maybe TRBD2 (6 bases). V lost 6 bases and J lost 8, with 11 bases in between. Germline CDR1 is ENHRY and CDR2 is SYGVKD. The CDR3 has 12 amino acids. CDR3 in amino acids: CAIRGGDYEQFF. DNA of the CDR3: TGTGCCATCAGGGGTGGGGACTATGAGCAGTTCTTC.

This clone was seen only a few times. The chain couples TRBV29-1 to TRBJ2-5, with 9 bases lining up with TRBD1. CDR3 length: 13 amino acids. Trimming removed 4 bases from V and 4 bases from J; junction bases left unmatched: 4. Germline values: CDR1 SQVTM, CDR2 ANQGSEA. In nucleotides, the CDR3 is TGCAGCGTTGGGTGGGGACAGGGAGAGACCCAGTACTTC. Residues: CSVGWGQGETQYF.

The V and J genes are TRBV28 and TRBJ2-3; 11 nucleotides line up with TRBD2. Germline V gives CDR1 MDHEN, CDR2 SYDVKM. This CDR3 comprises 16 residues. V lost 7 bases to trimming and J lost 2 bases; unmatched junction nucleotides: 8. CDR3 DNA sequence: TGTGCCAGCACCTATAGCGGGGGGGACTCCACAGATACGCAGTATTTT. Protein: CASTYSGGDSTDTQYF.

The V and J genes are TRBV30 and TRBJ2-7, with D perhaps matching TRBD1 (5 bases). The germline gives CDR1 GTSNPN, CDR2 SVGIG (reference sequence). The length of the CDR3 is 13 residues. Trimming pared 0 bases from V and 5 bases from J, leaving 11 bases between. CDR3 sequence: CAWSVQALNEQYF. CDR3 DNA sequence: TGTGCCTGGAGTGTACAGGCGCTGAACGAGCAGTACTTC.

The chain uses TRBV10-1 and TRBJ2-7; no clear D. Germline V CDR1 and CDR2: WNHNN, SYGVQD (reference sequence). CDR3 length: 15 amino acids. V dropped 3 bases and J dropped 2 bases, with 14 bases sitting between them. The CDR3 here is CASSEVQNGPYEQYF. CDR3 nucleotides: TGCGCCAGCAGTGAAGTACAGAATGGCCCCTACGAGCAGTACTTC.

The genes are TRBV28 and TRBJ1-2, with 9 positions matching TRBD1. CDR1 is MDHEN, CDR2 SYDVKM, per germline. CDR3 size: 18 residues. The trim removed 1 base at V and 6 bases at J, leaving 15 bases unmatched. In DNA form, the CDR3 reads TGTGCCAGCAGTTTATATGCAGCTTTTCTCGGACAGGGGAATGGCTACACCTTC. Its protein is CASSLYAAFLGQGNGYTF.

This chain uses TRBV2 with TRBJ1-5, with D maybe TRBD1 (5 bases). The CDR3 is 15 residues long. V was pared by 3 bases and J by 5 bases, with 14 bases between. Germline values: CDR1 SNHLY, CDR2 FYNNEI. CDR3 nucleotide sequence: TGTGCCAGCAGTGACGCTCAGGGTGGGCATCAGCCCCAGCATTTT. Protein sequence: CASSDAQGGHQPQHF.

This chain joins TRBV27 and TRBJ1-4, with 7 bases fitting TRBD1. Trimming removed 5 bases from V and 5 bases from J; junction bases left unmatched: 8. CDR1 MNHEY and CDR2 SMNVEV come from the germline V gene (reference sequence). This CDR3 contains 15 residues. CDR3 protein: CASSHDRDLNEKLFF. CDR3 nucleotides: TGTGCCAGCAGTCACGACAGGGATCTGAATGAAAAACTGTTTTTT.

The chain links TRBV5-6 to TRBJ2-1; TRBD2 is a possible D gene (6 bases). The germline V and J ends were trimmed by 7 bases and 0 bases, with 11 bases remaining between them. The CDR3 runs 14 residues. CDR1 and CDR2 (germline): SGHDT, YYEEEE. The CDR3 DNA is TGTGCCAGCCGTCGGGGGAGCTCCTACAATGAGCAGTTCTTC. Encoded protein: CASRRGSSYNEQFF.

The genes are TRBV21-1 and TRBJ1-3. TRBV21-1 is a known pseudogene. The CDR3 runs to 13 residues. The CDR3 DNA reads TGTGCCAGCAGCAAAGGACCGGGAGACACCATATATTTT. It translates to CASSKGPGDTIYF.

The V call is TRBV7-9, the J call TRBJ1-5; D remains ambiguous. Germline V CDR1 and CDR2: SEHNR, FQNEAQ (reference sequence). The CDR3 has 12 residues. V shed 5 bases and J shed 8 bases, with 10 bases lying between them. The CDR3 reads CASSAGYEPQHF. The CDR3 region has the DNA TGTGCCAGCAGCGCGGGCTACGAGCCCCAGCATTTT.